This TCR beta chain was sequenced during a study of OX40 agonist ivuxolimab in advanced cancers. Study-wide context: Hepatocellular carcinoma, melanoma, renal cell or head and neck cancer affected the dose-escalation patients.

Study-wide results and caveats: CD8+ T cells averaged more expanded clones than CD4+. Both CD4+ and CD8+ T cell populations in blood had undergone clonal expansion by week 6 at 0.1 to 3.0 mg/kg. A proportion of nonresponders additionally exhibited low normalized T-cell clonal expansion.

Notes on this clone: Its antigen is not identified.

CDR1 is WSHSY, CDR2 SAAADI, per germline. Trimming left V 4 bases short and J 5 bases short, with 12 bases between. This CDR3 comprises 14 residues. Method: immunoSEQ multiplex PCR; TCRdb's copy keeps in-frame clones and lacks some. Of just under 85,000 clones listed, 70% to 85% are singletons. This material consisted of CD4+ or CD8+ T cells sorted from blood, taken in a trial of the OX40 agonist ivuxolimab. The chain recombines TRBV10-2 with TRBJ1-3; D not certain. The origin of this receptor is an adult with an advanced solid tumor such as melanoma, head and neck, liver or kidney cancer. The CDR3 nucleotides read TGCGCCAGCAGTGTAGACGCCACCCGAAACACCATATATTTT. Its protein is CASSVDATRNTIYF.